This T cell receptor beta chain was identified during a study of blood T cell repertoires in COVID-19. Study-wide background: Sample material is recorded as cDNA or gDNA derived from T cells, B-cell-depleted T cells, or PBMCs.

Trimming removed 4 bases from V and 0 bases from J, with 14 bases in between. CDR1 SGHRS and CDR2 YFSETQ come from the germline V gene. This CDR3 is 16 amino acids long. Using immunoSEQ multiplex PCR, the repertoire was profiled, and TCRdb retains in-frame clones only, with some absent. This table has fewer than 350,000 clones, 89% appearing once. Participants spanned ages about 18 to 89 years and resided in fewer than 30 US areas. Sequenced sample: PBMCs or T cells enriched from blood (not recorded which). The chain recombines TRBV5-1 with TRBJ2-1; the D gene is possibly TRBD1 (6 bases). The origin of this receptor is a man between 60 and 75 years old who had recovered from COVID-19. Here the CDR3 DNA reads TGCGCCAGCAGCCCAAGAGGACAGAGCTCCTACAATGAGCAGTTCTTC. Protein sequence: CASSPRGQSSYNEQFF.